Presented here are 5 T cell receptor beta chains from one specimen sequenced in a study of identical twins. TCRdb fed the 5' RACE reads into MiXCR, producing one record per CDR3 protein. This table has 500,000 to 600,000 distinct CDR3 sequences, approximately 22% appearing once. These data also formed part of another study, on T cells expressing NK-cell markers.

The sample comprised CD4+ T cells sorted from blood. These receptor sequences come from a woman under 30 in good health.

This clonotype was counted a single time. The genes are TRBV2 and TRBJ2-3; D perhaps matches TRBD2 (5 bases). Trimming left V 0 bases short and J 8 bases short, with 12 bases between. Germline V gives CDR1 SNHLY, CDR2 FYNNEI. This CDR3 has 14 residues. CDR3 residues: CASSEAGTAGTQYF. In DNA, the CDR3 is TGTGCCAGCAGTGAAGCAGGAACTGCGGGTACGCAGTATTTT.

This clonotype has more than one count but fewer than ten. The rearrangement joins TRBV20-1 to TRBJ1-2; unclear D gene. Trimming pared 6 bases from V and 2 bases from J, leaving 13 bases between. Germline V lookup: CDR1 DFQATT, CDR2 SNEGSKA (reference sequence). This CDR3 region has 13 residues. CDR3 loop: CSAPGGSNYGYTF. CDR3 bases: TGCAGTGCCCCAGGAGGGTCCAACTATGGCTACACCTTC.

V and J are TRBV25-1 and TRBJ2-3; no firm D call. The V gene's germline CDR1 is MGHDK and CDR2 SYGVNS. The CDR3 extends over 14 amino acids. Trimming took 3 bases from V and 5 from J, leaving 12 bases between them. The CDR3 bases are TGTGCCAGCAGTGATGAGCAGGAGAAAGATACGCAGTATTTT. Protein sequence: CASSDEQEKDTQYF.

The rearrangement uses TRBV10-1 and TRBJ2-5; 13 bases are a match to TRBD2. The germline CDR1 and CDR2 sequences are WNHNN and SYGVQD (reference sequence). CDR3 length equals 15 residues. V dropped 7 bases and J dropped 5; count of bases not matched to a gene: 7. Written as DNA, the CDR3 is TGCGCCAGCACCCAGGGACTAGCGGGATTCGAGACCCAGTACTTC. Translation: CASTQGLAGFETQYF.

This clonotype appeared a few times. The chain couples TRBV20-1 to TRBJ2-1; D remains unclear. V was cut by 6 bases and J by 7 bases, with 13 bases left in between. The CDR3 is 12 residues long. The germline gives CDR1 DFQATT, CDR2 SNEGSKA (reference sequence). This CDR3 reads CSARAPGNEQFF. The CDR3 DNA follows: TGCAGTGCCCGGGCTCCCGGGAATGAGCAGTTCTTC.